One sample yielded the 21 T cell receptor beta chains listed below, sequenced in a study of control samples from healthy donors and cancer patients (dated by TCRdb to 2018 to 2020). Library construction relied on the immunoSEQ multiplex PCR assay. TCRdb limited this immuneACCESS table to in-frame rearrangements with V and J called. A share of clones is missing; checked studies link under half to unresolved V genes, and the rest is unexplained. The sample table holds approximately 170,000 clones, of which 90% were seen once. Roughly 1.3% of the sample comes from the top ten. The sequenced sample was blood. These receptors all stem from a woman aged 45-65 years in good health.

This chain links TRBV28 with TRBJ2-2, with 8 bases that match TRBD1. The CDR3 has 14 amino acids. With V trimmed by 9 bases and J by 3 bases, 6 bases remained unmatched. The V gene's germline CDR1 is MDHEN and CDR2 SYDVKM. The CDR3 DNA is TGTGCCAGTACTACAGGGGGAGACACCGGGGAGCTGTTTTTT. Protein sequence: CASTTGGDTGELFF.

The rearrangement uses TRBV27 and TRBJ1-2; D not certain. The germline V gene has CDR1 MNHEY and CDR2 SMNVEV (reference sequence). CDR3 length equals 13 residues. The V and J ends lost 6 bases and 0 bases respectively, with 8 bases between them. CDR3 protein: CASSSTPNYGYTF. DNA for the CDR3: TGTGCCAGCAGCTCTACACCTAACTATGGCTACACCTTC.

This CDR3 is CASSTDTEAFF. For the CDR3, the DNA is TGTGCCAGCAGCACCGACACTGAAGCTTTCTTT. The J gene is TRBJ1-1, the V gene TRBV7-8; D is unclear. V dropped 5 bases and J dropped 3 bases, with 4 bases sitting between them. The CDR3 sequence is 11 residues long. CDR1 is SGHVS and CDR2 is FQNEAQ in the germline V gene. Full variable domain (missing parts from reference TRBV7-8 and TRBJ1-1): GAGVSQSPRYKVAKRGQDVALRCDPISGHVSLFWYQQALGQGPEFLTYFQNEAQLDKSGLPSDRFFAERPEGSVSTLKIQRTQQEDSAVYLCASSTDTEAFFGQGTRLTVV.

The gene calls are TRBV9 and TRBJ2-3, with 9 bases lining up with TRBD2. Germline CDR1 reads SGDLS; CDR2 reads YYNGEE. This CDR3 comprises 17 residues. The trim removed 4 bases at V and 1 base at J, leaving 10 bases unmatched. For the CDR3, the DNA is TGTGCCAGCAGCTCTAGAGAGGGCGGGGGGGGCACAGATACGCAGTATTTT. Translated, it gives CASSSREGGGGTDTQYF.

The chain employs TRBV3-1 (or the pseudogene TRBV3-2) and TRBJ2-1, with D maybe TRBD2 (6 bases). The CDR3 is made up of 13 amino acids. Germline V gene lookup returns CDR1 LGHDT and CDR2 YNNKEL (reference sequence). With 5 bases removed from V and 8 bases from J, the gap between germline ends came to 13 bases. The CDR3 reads CASSSTSRDEQFF. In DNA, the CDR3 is TGTGCCAGCAGCTCTACTAGCAGGGATGAGCAGTTCTTC.

The CDR3 DNA follows: TGTGCCAGCAGCTTCACAGGCTCTGGAAACACCATATATTTT. This sequence encodes CASSFTGSGNTIYF. V is TRBV7-8 and J is TRBJ1-3; a weak D match, TRBD1 (5 bases). The V end lost 3 bases, the J end lost 0 bases, and 6 bases lay between the germline ends. Germline lookup yields CDR1 SGHVS and CDR2 FQNEAQ. The CDR3 sequence is 14 residues long.

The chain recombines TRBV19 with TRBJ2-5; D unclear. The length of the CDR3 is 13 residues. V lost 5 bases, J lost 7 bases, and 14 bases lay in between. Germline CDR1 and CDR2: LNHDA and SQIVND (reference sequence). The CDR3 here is CASSPEDPRTQYF. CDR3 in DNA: TGTGCCAGTAGTCCCGAGGACCCAAGGACCCAGTACTTC.

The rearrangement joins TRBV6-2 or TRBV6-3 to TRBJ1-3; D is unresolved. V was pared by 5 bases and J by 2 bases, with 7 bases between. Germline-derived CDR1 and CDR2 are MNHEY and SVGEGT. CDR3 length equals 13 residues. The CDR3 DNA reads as TGTGCCAGCAGTCCGCCCCCTGGAAACACCATATATTTT. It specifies CASSPPPGNTIYF.

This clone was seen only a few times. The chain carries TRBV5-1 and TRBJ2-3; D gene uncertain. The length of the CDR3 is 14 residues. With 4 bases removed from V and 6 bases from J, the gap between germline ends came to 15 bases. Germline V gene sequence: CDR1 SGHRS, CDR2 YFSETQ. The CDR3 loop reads CASSRYQISDTQYF. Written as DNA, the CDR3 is TGCGCCAGCAGCAGATACCAGATTAGCGATACGCAGTATTTT.

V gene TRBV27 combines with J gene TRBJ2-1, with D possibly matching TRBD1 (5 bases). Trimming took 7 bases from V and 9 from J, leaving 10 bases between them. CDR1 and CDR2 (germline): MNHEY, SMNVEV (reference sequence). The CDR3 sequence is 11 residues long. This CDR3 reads CASTLGAEQFF. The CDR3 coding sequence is TGTGCCAGCACCTTAGGGGCTGAGCAGTTCTTC.

The CDR3 nucleotides are TGTGCCAGCAGCGTAGATGTACTAGCGGGAGGTGGAGATACGCAGTATTTT. It is translated as CASSVDVLAGGGDTQYF. The chain uses TRBV9 and TRBJ2-3, with 12 positions matching TRBD2. CDR1 SGDLS and CDR2 YYNGEE come from the germline V gene. CDR3 length equals 17 residues. The V gene end was trimmed by 0 bases and the J gene end by 5 bases; junction bases not matched to a gene: 7.

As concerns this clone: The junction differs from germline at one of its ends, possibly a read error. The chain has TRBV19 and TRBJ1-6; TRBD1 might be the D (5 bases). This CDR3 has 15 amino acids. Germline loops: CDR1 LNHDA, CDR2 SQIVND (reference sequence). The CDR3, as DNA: TGTGCCAGTAGTACCTCGGGGGGAAATAACTCACCCCTCCACTTT. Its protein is CASSTSGGNNSPLHF.

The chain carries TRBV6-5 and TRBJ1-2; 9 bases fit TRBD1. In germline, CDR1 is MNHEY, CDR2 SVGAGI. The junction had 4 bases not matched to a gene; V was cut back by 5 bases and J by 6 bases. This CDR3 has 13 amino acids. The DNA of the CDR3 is TGTGCCAGCAGTCACCGGGACAGGGATGGCTACACCTTC. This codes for CASSHRDRDGYTF.

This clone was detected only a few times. This CDR3 reads CASSYRTGTNSPLHF. In nucleotides, the CDR3 is TGTGCCAGCAGTTACAGGACAGGAACTAATTCACCCCTCCACTTT. The chain links TRBV6-5 to TRBJ1-6; the match to TRBD1 covers 7 bases. Germline-derived CDR1 and CDR2 are MNHEY and SVGAGI. Trimming took 2 bases from V and 6 from J; bases not matched to a gene: 4. The CDR3 is 15 amino acids.

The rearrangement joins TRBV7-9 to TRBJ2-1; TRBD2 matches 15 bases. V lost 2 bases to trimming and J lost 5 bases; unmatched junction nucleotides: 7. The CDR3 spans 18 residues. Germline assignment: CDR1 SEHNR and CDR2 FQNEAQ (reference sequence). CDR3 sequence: CASSLWSGLAGGNNEQFF. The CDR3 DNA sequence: TGTGCCAGCAGCTTATGGTCGGGACTAGCGGGAGGAAACAATGAGCAGTTCTTC.

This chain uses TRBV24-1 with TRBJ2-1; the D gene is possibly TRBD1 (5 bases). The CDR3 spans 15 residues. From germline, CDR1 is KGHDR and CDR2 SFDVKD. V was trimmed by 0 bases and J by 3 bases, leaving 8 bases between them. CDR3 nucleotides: TGTGCCACCAGTGATTTGAGGGGCGACTACAATGAGCAGTTCTTC. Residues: CATSDLRGDYNEQFF.

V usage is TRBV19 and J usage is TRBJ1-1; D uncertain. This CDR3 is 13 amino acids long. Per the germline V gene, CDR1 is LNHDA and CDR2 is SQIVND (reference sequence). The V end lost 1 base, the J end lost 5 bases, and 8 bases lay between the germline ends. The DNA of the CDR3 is TGTGCCAGTAGTATAGGGGCGGGTACTGAAGCTTTCTTT. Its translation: CASSIGAGTEAFF.

CDR3 nucleotides: TGTGCCAGCAGCCTCCGACAGGCTAATGAAAAACTGTTTTTT. This encodes CASSLRQANEKLFF. The chain joins TRBV3-1 (or the pseudogene TRBV3-2) to TRBJ1-4; D may be TRBD1 (6 bases). Looked up from germline, CDR1 is LGHDT and CDR2 is YNNKEL (reference sequence). Between the trimmed V and J ends, which lost 4 bases and 3 bases, there was a span of 9 bases. CDR3 length: 14 residues.

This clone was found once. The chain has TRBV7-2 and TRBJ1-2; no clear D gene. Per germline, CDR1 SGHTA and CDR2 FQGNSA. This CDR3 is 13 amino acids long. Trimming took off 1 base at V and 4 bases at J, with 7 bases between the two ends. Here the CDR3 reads CASSLELPYGYTF. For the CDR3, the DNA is TGTGCCAGCAGCTTAGAGTTACCCTATGGCTACACCTTC.

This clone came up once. The CDR3 DNA follows: TGTGCCAGCAGCCCCCGGACTAGCGGGAGGGCCGTCAATGAGCAGTTCTTC. Its protein is CASSPRTSGRAVNEQFF. This rearrangement joins TRBV3-1 (or the pseudogene TRBV3-2) to TRBJ2-1, with 15 bases aligning to TRBD2. Germline trimming cut 4 bases from V and 6 bases from J; bases unmatched to any gene: 7. This CDR3 has 17 residues. Germline values: CDR1 LGHDT, CDR2 YNNKEL (reference sequence).

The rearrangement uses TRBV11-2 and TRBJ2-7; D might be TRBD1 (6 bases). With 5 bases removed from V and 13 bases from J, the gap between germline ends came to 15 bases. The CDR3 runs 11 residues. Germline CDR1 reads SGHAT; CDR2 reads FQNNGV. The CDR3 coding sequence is TGTGCCAGCAGCGGGGGCCTTCAGGGCTACTTC. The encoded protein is CASSGGLQGYF.